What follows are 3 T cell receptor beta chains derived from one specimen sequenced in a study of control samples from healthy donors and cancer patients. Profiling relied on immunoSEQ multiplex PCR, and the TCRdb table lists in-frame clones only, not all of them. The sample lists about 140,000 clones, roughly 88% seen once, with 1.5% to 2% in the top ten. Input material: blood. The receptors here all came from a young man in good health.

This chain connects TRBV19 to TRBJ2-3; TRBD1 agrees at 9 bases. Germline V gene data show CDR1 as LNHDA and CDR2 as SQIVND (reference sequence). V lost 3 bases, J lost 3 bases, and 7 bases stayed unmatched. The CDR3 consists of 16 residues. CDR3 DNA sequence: TGTGCCAGTAGTATTCCGGACAGGGGAAGGACAGATACGCAGTATTTT. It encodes CASSIPDRGRTDTQYF.

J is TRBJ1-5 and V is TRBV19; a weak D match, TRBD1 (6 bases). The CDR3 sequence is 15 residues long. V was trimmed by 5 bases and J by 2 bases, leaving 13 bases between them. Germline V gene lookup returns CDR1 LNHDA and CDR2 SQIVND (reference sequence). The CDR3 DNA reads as TGTGCCAGTAGTCTCACAGGGAAGGGCAATCAGCCCCAGCATTTT. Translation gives CASSLTGKGNQPQHF.

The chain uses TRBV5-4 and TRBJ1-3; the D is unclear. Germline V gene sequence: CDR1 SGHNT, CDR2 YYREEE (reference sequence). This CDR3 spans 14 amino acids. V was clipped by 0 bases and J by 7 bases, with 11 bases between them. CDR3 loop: CASSLGPGSNTIYF. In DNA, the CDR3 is TGTGCCAGCAGCTTGGGTCCGGGCAGCAACACCATATATTTT.